This record looks at one T cell receptor beta chain sequence and its context. No cognate antigen has been identified for it. No qualities accompany the bases; no much larger clone lies one base away. The CDR3 regions of human TCRbeta chains were analyzed by immunosequencing. The study's own analysis went as follows. TCRs in the repertoires were compared against a reference library of SARS-CoV-2-specific TCRs that had been generated with the MIRA antigen-specificity platform. Breadth was defined as the fraction of unique TCRs that were SARS-CoV-2-associated, and depth was defined as the fraction of total T cells that were SARS-CoV-2-associated. Using the MIRA data, every spike-specific TCR was mapped to the spike region that the TCR reacted to and assigned to either a CD4 or a CD8 class. Log10-transformed breadth and depth values were compared by one-way ANOVA with Sidak's multiple comparisons tests. TCRdb mirrors the immuneACCESS table, restricted to in-frame sequences. Some clones are absent from its copies; in checked studies, under half trace to an unresolved V gene, and the reason for the others is unknown. Clone size and the V and J calls come from that table; the DNA yielded D and trimming. Recorded for this sample are 100,000 or so clones; around 96% of them occurred a single time. The leading ten clones occupy about 2.2% of the sample.

Based on the germline V gene, the CDR1 and CDR2 sequences are SGHVS and FQNEAQ. Relative to germline, V is missing 5 bases and J is missing 4 bases, with 9 bases of the junction outside any gene match. From its cysteine to its phenylalanine, the CDR3 spans 15 amino acids. Only the CDR3 region is kept as DNA, spanning 45 bases read in frame from base 1. This sample stems from a study of T cell responses to AZD1222 COVID-19 vaccine (dated by TCRdb to about 2021). Turning to the overall study: AZD1222 recipients whose second dose came at about 4 weeks and those whose second dose came at about 12 weeks were combined into one group, since spike-specific TCR depth and breadth did not differ between the two schedules. Trial participants were enrolled by age into subgroups of 18-55, 56-69 and 70-plus years, and around 140, 26 and 57 TCR-sequenced participants, respectively, were included in these subgroups. TCR sequencing was performed for roughly 240 trial participants, of whom about 200 were given two doses of AZD1222 and 26 were given two doses of MenACWY control vaccine. What the work shows at the level of the full study, not this receptor alone: CD4 TCRs associated with the vaccine covered the entire spike protein, and the dominant responses were in regions 160-218 and 743-854. Only five to seven AZD1222 recipients were SARS-CoV-2 seropositive at baseline, limiting conclusions about previously exposed vaccinees. The 56-69-year group was small, and its depth increase did not reach significance, likely because of low power. Reportedly, close to half of the unique spike-specific TCRs recognized epitopes lying outside the regions that are mutated in the B.1.351 and B.1.1.7 variants. After two AZD1222 doses, both the breadth and the depth of spike-specific TCRs were significantly higher than at day 0 and than in MenACWY recipients. Most participants were white British and females outnumbered males, and the authors suggested that clonal diversity may have been underestimated. Because no day 14 peak-response samples were available, repertoires were characterized only after the peak T cell response.

This specimen's time point label, interpreted: baseline before first vaccination. The vaccinee samples were drawn from two UK trials, COV001 and COV002, one of which was a single-blind randomized controlled phase 2/3 trial testing AZD1222 (ChAdOx1 nCoV-19) in healthy adults. For TCRbeta chain sequencing, PBMC samples were collected from trial participants at day 0 and at day 28 after the second dose. The TCR was taken from an adult in good health. The sequencing used peripheral blood, collected on day 0 of AZD1222 vaccination. Rearrangement joined TRBV7-8 to TRBJ1-1; 8 bases in the junction line up with TRBD1. The CDR3 reads CASSQPRQGPTEAFF. The DNA is as follows: TGTGCCAGCAGCCAACCTCGACAGGGGCCCACTGAAGCTTTCTTT.